Listed below are T cell receptor beta chains from one sample, sequenced in a study of regulatory and conventional T cells in RAG deficiency. Sequenced by immunoSEQ multiplex PCR; TCRdb stores in-frame clones only, minus some. Found here are approximately 35,000 clones, approximately 80% of them singletons; the top ten hold about 3.4%. The sample also formed part of further work on regulatory T cells.

The sample comprised CD4+ effector T cells sorted from blood. The source is a human donor in good health. Each CDR3 is given with its conserved first and last residue. Each record gives: J gene, V gene, D gene, clone size, CDR3 DNA, CDR3 protein. D genes are given only for firm matches. Rows give clone size only sometimes, using once, few, many, or a class for an expanded clone.

>TRBJ2-5|TRBV5-1|TRBD2|-
TGCGCCAGCAGCCCGGGTAGCGGGGGGGCCGGGGAGACCCAGTACTTC
CASSPGSGGAGETQYF
>TRBJ2-7|TRBV20-1|-|once
TGCAGTGCGTTAGAGTGGGAAGAGCAGTACTTC
CSALEWEEQYF
>TRBJ1-1|TRBV28|-|once
TGTGCCAGCAGTTTATCTCGAAGAGCAGCTTTCTTT
CASSLSRRAAFF
>TRBJ1-1|TRBV15|TRBD1|-
TGTGCCACCAGCGGTGGAGGGACAGTGAGAGGTGAAGCTTTCTTT
CATSGGGTVRGEAFF
>TRBJ2-5|TRBV7-6|TRBD1|few
TGTGCCAGCAGCCCGAGGACAGGGAAAGAGACCCAGTACTTC
CASSPRTGKETQYF
>TRBJ2-5|TRBV19|-|once
TGTGCCACTAAAGCAAAAGGAGGGTGGCAAGAGACCCAGTACTTC
CATKAKGGWQETQYF
>TRBJ1-1|TRBV5-1|TRBD1|few
TGCGCCAGCGGGACAGGGGGGTGGAACACTGAAGCTTTCTTT
CASGTGGWNTEAFF
>TRBJ2-2|TRBV6-5|TRBD1|-
TGTGCCAGCAGCCGGACAGGGGGCGGCACCGGGGAGCTGTTTTTT
CASSRTGGGTGELFF
>TRBJ2-1|TRBV5-4|TRBD2|-
TGTGCCAGCAGCTTGACTAGCGGGAATAAGGATGAGCAGTTCTTC
CASSLTSGNKDEQFF
>TRBJ2-6|TRBV9|-|once
TGTGCCAGCAGCAGCCGGGTCTTGGGCTCTGGGGCCAACGTCCTGACTTTC
CASSSRVLGSGANVLTF
>TRBJ2-7|TRBV19|TRBD2|-
TGTGCCAGTACCCCAGGGCTAGCGGGGGCCGCAGGTAACGAGCAGTACTTC
CASTPGLAGAAGNEQYF
>TRBJ2-6|TRBV14|-|-
TGTGCCAGCAGCCAACTTCTAGGTGGGGCCAACGTCCTGACTTTC
CASSQLLGGANVLTF
>TRBJ1-1|TRBV15|TRBD1|-
TGTGCCACCAGCAGGACAGGGTGGGACACTGAAGCTTTCTTT
CATSRTGWDTEAFF
>TRBJ2-6|TRBV10-2|-|few
TGCGCCAGCAGGAGGGACGCGATTCACTCTGGGGCCAACGTCCTGACTTTC
CASRRDAIHSGANVLTF
>TRBJ2-5|TRBV6-5|-|-
TGTGCCAGCAGTTACGTACAGGGGAGGGGGACCCAGTACTTC
CASSYVQGRGTQYF
>TRBJ2-2|TRBV13|TRBD2|-
TGTGCCAGCAGCTTGGGACTAGCGGGGGGGCCTTCCACCGGGGAGCTGTTTTTT
CASSLGLAGGPSTGELFF
>TRBJ1-1|TRBV29-1|-|-
TGCAGCTCCTCGCCCAGGCTGAACACTGAAGCTTTCTTT
CSSSPRLNTEAFF
>TRBJ2-1|TRBV7-3|-|-
TGTGCCAGCAGCTCGGGGAGCTACAATGAGCAGTTCTTC
CASSSGSYNEQFF
>TRBJ1-3|TRBV5-1|TRBD1|-
TGCGCCAGCAGTTTTACCGGACAGGGAATAGCTGGAAACACCATATATTTT
CASSFTGQGIAGNTIYF
>TRBJ2-1|TRBV18|-|-
TGTGCCAGCTCACGATTTTCAGGGGATGGTGAGCAGTTCTTC
CASSRFSGDGEQFF
>TRBJ1-1|TRBV5-1|TRBD1|-
TGCGCCAGCAGCTTGTTCCCAGGGGGGGACACTGAAGCTTTCTTT
CASSLFPGGDTEAFF
>TRBJ2-2|TRBV7-9|-|-
TGTGCCAGCAGCTTAGAAGCGGACACCGGGGAGCTGTTTTTT
CASSLEADTGELFF
>TRBJ1-5|TRBV7-9|-|-
TGTGCCAGCGGGGGGCATAGCAATCAGCCCCAGCATTTT
CASGGHSNQPQHF
>TRBJ2-1|TRBV11-3|-|-
TGTGCCAGCAGCTTAGTAGGGGGGCATGAGCAGTTCTTC
CASSLVGGHEQFF
>TRBJ2-2|TRBV25-1|-|-
TGTGCCAGCAGTGAATATAGGGAAAGGGGTAACGGGGAGCTGTTTTTT
CASSEYRERGNGELFF
>TRBJ2-7|TRBV18|-|once
TGTGCCAGCTCACCACCGTCGGTCAGGGGTAATGAGCAGTACTTC
CASSPPSVRGNEQYF
>TRBJ2-7|TRBV7-9|-|-
TGTGCCAGCAGCTTAGCGCTCAGGGGTCCCTACGAGCAGTACTTC
CASSLALRGPYEQYF
>TRBJ2-5|TRBV18|-|-
TGTGCCAGCTCACCAAGGCCGAAAGAGACCCAGTACTTC
CASSPRPKETQYF
>TRBJ1-2|TRBV18|TRBD1|-
TGTGCCAGCTCTCCCACCCAGGGGGGTCATGGCTACACCTTC
CASSPTQGGHGYTF
>TRBJ2-3|TRBV5-6|TRBD1|-
TGTGCCAGCAGCGCACTGGGACAGGGAGTCGCAGATACGCAGTATTTT
CASSALGQGVADTQYF
>TRBJ2-7|TRBV7-9|-|-
TGTGCCAGCAGCTTAAATGCAGGGAGCTACGAGCAGTACTTC
CASSLNAGSYEQYF
>TRBJ2-2|TRBV11-2|TRBD1|-
TGTGCCAGCAGCCCGGGGGTCGGCAGGGGGCGGACCGGGGAGCTGTTTTTT
CASSPGVGRGRTGELFF
>TRBJ1-3|TRBV9|-|-
TGTGCCAGCAGCGTAGGGTGGTCGGCCAGCTCTGGAAACACCATATATTTT
CASSVGWSASSGNTIYF
>TRBJ1-5|TRBV6-6|-|-
TGTGCCAGCAGTCAAACACTTAGCAATCAGCCCCAGCATTTT
CASSQTLSNQPQHF
>TRBJ1-1|TRBV7-9|-|-
TGTGCCAGCAACCTTGGGGGCCCCTCCAACACTGAAGCTTTCTTT
CASNLGGPSNTEAFF
>TRBJ1-5|TRBV30|-|few
TGTGCCTGGAGGGGTGACAGTAGCAATCAGCCCCAGCATTTT
CAWRGDSSNQPQHF
>TRBJ1-1|TRBV4-2|-|-
TGTGCCAGCAGCCAAGATCGGCAGGGATGGGGGAACACTGAAGCTTTCTTT
CASSQDRQGWGNTEAFF
>TRBJ2-5|TRBV5-1|TRBD1|-
TGCGCCAGCAGCTTGTCGGGACAGCAAGAGACCCAGTACTTC
CASSLSGQQETQYF
>TRBJ1-2|TRBV19|TRBD1|-
TGTGCCATTAATAACCCGGGACAGTCCTATGGCTACACCTTC
CAINNPGQSYGYTF
>TRBJ1-6|TRBV9|-|-
TGTGCCAGCAGCGTGGGAAACAGGAATTCACCCCTCCACTTT
CASSVGNRNSPLHF
>TRBJ2-2|TRBV9|TRBD2|-
TGTGCCAGCAGCCCCTGGCGGGGGTCAGGGCCCGGGGAGCTGTTTTTT
CASSPWRGSGPGELFF
>TRBJ2-1|TRBV15|-|-
TGTGCCACCAGCAGAGATGTGGGGATGGGGCAGTTCTTC
CATSRDVGMGQFF
>TRBJ2-3|TRBV28|TRBD2|-
TGTGCCAGCAGTTTTGATCGGGGGGGGGCGTTCGCGCAGTATTTT
CASSFDRGGAFAQYF
>TRBJ2-7|TRBV19|TRBD1|-
TGTGCCAGTAGTACCCTGGACAGGGGAAACAACGAGCAGTACTTC
CASSTLDRGNNEQYF
>TRBJ1-6|TRBV2|TRBD1|few
TGTGCCAGCAGGAGACAGGGTGGGTCACCCCTCCACTTT
CASRRQGGSPLHF
>TRBJ1-1|TRBV5-1|TRBD1|-
TGCGCCAGCAGCTTGACAGGGGGCCGGAACACTGAAGCTTTCTTT
CASSLTGGRNTEAFF
>TRBJ2-5|TRBV5-1|-|-
TGCGCCAGCAGCTTGGAGGGACGGCGGGAGACCCAGTACTTC
CASSLEGRRETQYF
>TRBJ1-2|TRBV10-3|TRBD1|-
TGTGCCATCAGGAACGGACAGGCCTCTAACTATGGCTACACCTTC
CAIRNGQASNYGYTF
>TRBJ1-2|TRBV28|-|-
TGTGCCAGCATCGGTAGGGGCTATGGCCACACCTTC
CASIGRGYGHTF
>TRBJ1-2|TRBV7-3|-|few
TGTGCCAGCAGCCGGGGAGGGTATGATGGCTACACCTTC
CASSRGGYDGYTF
>TRBJ2-1|TRBV4-1|TRBD1|-
TGCGCCAGCAGCCAAGACGACCGGGACAGGGGCTACAATGAGCAGTTCTTC
CASSQDDRDRGYNEQFF
>TRBJ1-5|TRBV15|TRBD1|-
TGTGCCACCAGCAGAGATCGCCCTTACAGGGGTGTGGGCAATCAGCCCCAGCATTTT
CATSRDRPYRGVGNQPQHF
>TRBJ2-1|TRBV25-1|TRBD2|-
TGTGCCAGCAGTGGGGAACTAGCGGGAGTCAACAATGAGCAGTTCTTC
CASSGELAGVNNEQFF